These 2 T cell receptor beta chains were sequenced from one sample in a study of shared clonotypes between healthy human individuals. Assay used: immunoSEQ multiplex PCR; TCRdb lists only in-frame clones, some missing. The sample carries approximately 2.5 million clones, roughly 93% recorded once. The sequencing sample was made of naive CD4+ T cells from PBMCs. Subset noted: CD45RA+ positively selected. The source of these receptors is a man aged 18 to 29 in good health. Some clones in this sample may be carry-over from other donors' samples.

The chain uses TRBV29-1 and TRBJ2-1; D perhaps matches TRBD2 (6 bases). Germline lookup yields CDR1 SQVTM and CDR2 ANQGSEA. The V and J ends lost 4 bases and 3 bases respectively, with 13 bases between them. The CDR3 length is 14 residues. CDR3 in amino acids: CSVVRRADYNEQFF. CDR3 nucleotides: TGCAGCGTTGTCAGGAGGGCGGACTACAATGAGCAGTTCTTC.

The V call is TRBV19, the J call TRBJ1-5; maybe TRBD1 (5 bases). This CDR3 has 16 amino acids. V dropped 1 base and J dropped 1 base, with 11 bases sitting between them. Germline V gene data show CDR1 as LNHDA and CDR2 as SQIVND (reference sequence). CDR3 DNA sequence: TGTGCCAGTAGTATAGGGGGGACGGGAAGCAATCAGCCCCAGCATTTT. Its protein product is CASSIGGTGSNQPQHF.